The entry below describes one T cell receptor beta chain. Its antigen is not identified. All the people who gave samples were healthy bone marrow donors. PCR amplification relied on 60 Vbeta primers (plus 13 Jbeta primers). Repertoires were generated with immunoSEQ multiplex PCR, while TCRdb's copy carries only in-frame clones and drops some. The table has roughly 150,000 clones, around 83% seen once. This entry comes from a study of cytomegalovirus exposure and HLA in healthy donors. Regarding the study as a whole: Sequencing probably produced one cluster of sequence variants that were highly shared. Rarity held for most TCR sequences, but there were some public TCRs that occurred in many donors.

The source material was PBMCs. This receptor was obtained from a man aged 45 to 65 in good health and CMV-seropositive.

The CDR3 protein is CASSPTGLAYGYTF. In DNA form, the CDR3 reads TGCGCCAGCAGTCCGACAGGGTTGGCCTATGGCTACACCTTC. The chain combines TRBV5-1 with TRBJ1-2, with TRBD1 matching 7 bases. This CDR3 is built from 14 residues. The germline gives CDR1 SGHRS, CDR2 YFSETQ. V was pared by 5 bases and J by 4 bases, with 8 bases of the junction left unmatched.